Detailed here is one TCR beta chain. Sequencing used immunoSEQ multiplex PCR; TCRdb keeps in-frame clones, though not all of them. The sample includes roughly 60,000 clones, 60% to 85% of them seen just once. These data are taken from a study of early stage breast cancer tumors. Study-level background: The ER+/PR+/HER2- tumors included seven or eight ductal and a handful of lobular carcinomas.

V trimming: 1 base; J trimming: 6 bases; junction bases outside the gene matches: 8. The CDR3 totals 18 residues. The V gene's germline CDR1 is MGHDK and CDR2 SYGVNS. The clonotype was recovered from a person aged 30-39 years with breast cancer. The V call is TRBV25-1, the J call TRBJ2-1; 14 bases are a match to TRBD2. Sequencing used blood. CDR3 nucleotides: TGTGCCAGCAGTGAATCCACGGGACTAGCGGGAGAAGCCAATGAGCAGTTCTTC. Residues: CASSESTGLAGEANEQFF.